What follows is one T cell receptor (beta chain) and its context. The data originate from a study of blood T cell repertoires in COVID-19. How the authors handled the data: Using reference gene primer amplification, nucleated cell counts were estimated. Sequencing was performed with immunoSEQ multiplex PCR; in TCRdb, only in-frame clones are kept and a portion is missing. Clone size and the V and J calls come from that table; the DNA yielded D and trimming. Here the sample spans hundreds of thousands of clones, roughly nine tenths being singletons. Trimming pared 0 bases from V and 4 bases from J, leaving 11 bases between. CDR1 is SGHRS and CDR2 is YFSETQ in the germline V gene. This CDR3 spans 15 amino acids.

The material sequenced was peripheral blood. This receptor was identified in a woman aged 45-59 years with COVID-19, enrolled during active disease. The chain has TRBV5-1 and TRBJ2-1; D is uncertain. In DNA, the CDR3 is TGCGCCAGCAGCTTGGAACCCGAGGCGTACAATGAGCAGTTCTTC. Residues: CASSLEPEAYNEQFF.